This T cell receptor (beta chain) was sequenced during a study of cytomegalovirus exposure and HLA in healthy donors. Whole-study findings and limits: In a later analysis, an Asian-associated ancestry cluster reportedly showed fewer N-insertions than the approximately 700-donor mean. Researchers reported from a later analysis that most CMV-associated TCR beta chains appeared HLA-restricted. It was reportedly the case that the classifier diagnosed cytomegalovirus status with high specificity and sensitivity.

The PCR had 60 Vbeta and 13 Jbeta primers. Method: immunoSEQ multiplex PCR; TCRdb's copy keeps in-frame clones and lacks some. Found here are about 94,000 clones, around 77% of them singletons; the top ten hold about 4%. Remarks on this clone: The antigen is undetermined.

Deletions cut 5 bases from V and 11 bases from J, with 19 bases between. The CDR3 has 13 amino acids. Germline CDR1 and CDR2: MNHEY and SVGAGI. The clonotype comes from a man aged 30 to 45 in good health and CMV-seronegative. This chain links TRBV6-5 with TRBJ2-7; D may be TRBD2 (6 bases). The sample consisted of PBMCs. Written as DNA, the CDR3 is TGTGCCAGCAGTCCCAGTCGGGAGCGCCTTGAGTACTTC. Protein product: CASSPSRERLEYF.